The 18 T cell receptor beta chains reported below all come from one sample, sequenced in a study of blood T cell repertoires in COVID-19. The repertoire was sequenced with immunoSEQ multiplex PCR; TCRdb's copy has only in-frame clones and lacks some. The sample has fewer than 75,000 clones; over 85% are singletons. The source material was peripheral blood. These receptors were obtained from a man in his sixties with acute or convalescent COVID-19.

In DNA form, the CDR3 reads TGTGCCAGCAGTTACTCCACAGCACCCTACGAGCAGTACTTC. It specifies CASSYSTAPYEQYF. This chain connects TRBV6-5 to TRBJ2-7, with D hard to call. In germline, CDR1 is MNHEY, CDR2 SVGAGI. V lost 0 bases to trimming and J lost 2 bases, with 8 bases between them. The CDR3 consists of 14 residues.

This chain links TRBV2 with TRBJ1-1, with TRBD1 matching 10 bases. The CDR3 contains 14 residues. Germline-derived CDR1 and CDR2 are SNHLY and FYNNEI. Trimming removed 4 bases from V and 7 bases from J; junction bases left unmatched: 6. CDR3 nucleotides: TGTGCCAGCAGTGGACAGGGGGCAACGAATGAAGCTTTCTTT. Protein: CASSGQGATNEAFF. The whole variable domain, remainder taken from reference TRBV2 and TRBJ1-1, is EPEVTQTPSHQVTQMGQEVILRCVPISNHLYFYWYRQILGQKVEFLVSFYNNEISEKSEIFDDQFSVERPDGSNFTLKIRSTKLEDSAMYFCASSGQGATNEAFFGQGTRLTVV.

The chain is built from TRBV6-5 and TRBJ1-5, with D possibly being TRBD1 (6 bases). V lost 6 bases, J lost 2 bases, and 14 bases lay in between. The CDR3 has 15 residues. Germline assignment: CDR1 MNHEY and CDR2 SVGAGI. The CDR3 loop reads CASSIRTAGNQPQHF. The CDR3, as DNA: TGTGCCAGCAGCATTAGGACAGCGGGCAATCAGCCCCAGCATTTT.

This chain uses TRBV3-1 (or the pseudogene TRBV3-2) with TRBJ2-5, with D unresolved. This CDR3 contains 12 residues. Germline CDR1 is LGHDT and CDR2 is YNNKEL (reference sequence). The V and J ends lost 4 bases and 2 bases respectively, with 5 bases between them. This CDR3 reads CASSRLQETQYF. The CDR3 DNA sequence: TGTGCCAGCAGCCGCCTACAAGAGACCCAGTACTTC.

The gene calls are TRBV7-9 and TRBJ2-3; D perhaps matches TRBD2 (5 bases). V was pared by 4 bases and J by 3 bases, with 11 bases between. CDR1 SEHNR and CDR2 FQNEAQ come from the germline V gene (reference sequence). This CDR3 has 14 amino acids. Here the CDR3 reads CASSSRGLTDTQYF. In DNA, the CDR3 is TGTGCCAGCAGCTCACGCGGACTGACAGATACGCAGTATTTT.

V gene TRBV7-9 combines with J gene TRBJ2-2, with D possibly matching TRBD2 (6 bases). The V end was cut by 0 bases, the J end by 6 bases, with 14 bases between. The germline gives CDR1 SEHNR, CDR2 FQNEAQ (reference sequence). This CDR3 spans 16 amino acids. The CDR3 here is CASSLAGLGRPGELFF. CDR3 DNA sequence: TGTGCCAGCAGCTTAGCGGGACTCGGTCGCCCCGGGGAGCTGTTTTTT.

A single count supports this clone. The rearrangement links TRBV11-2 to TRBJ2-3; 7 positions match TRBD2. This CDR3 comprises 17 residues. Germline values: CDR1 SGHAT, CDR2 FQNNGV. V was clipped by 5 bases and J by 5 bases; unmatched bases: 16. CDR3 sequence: CASSLPSSLGREDTQYF. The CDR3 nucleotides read TGTGCCAGCAGCCTTCCCTCTTCCTTAGGGAGGGAAGATACGCAGTATTTT.

CDR3 DNA sequence: TGTGCCAGTAGTATCCGGGGGTGGGGTGAAAAACTGTTTTTT. Translation: CASSIRGWGEKLFF. V usage is TRBV19 and J usage is TRBJ1-4, with D perhaps TRBD1 (5 bases). CDR3 length equals 14 residues. V dropped 3 bases and J dropped 7 bases, with 12 bases sitting between them. Germline CDR1 and CDR2: LNHDA and SQIVND (reference sequence).

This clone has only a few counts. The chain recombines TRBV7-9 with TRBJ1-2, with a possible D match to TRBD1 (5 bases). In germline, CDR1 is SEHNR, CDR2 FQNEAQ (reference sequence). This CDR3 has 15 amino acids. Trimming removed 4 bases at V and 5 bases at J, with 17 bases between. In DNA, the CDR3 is TGTGCCAGCAGCTCGGGACTAACTCGAAATTATGGCTACACCTTC. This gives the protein CASSSGLTRNYGYTF. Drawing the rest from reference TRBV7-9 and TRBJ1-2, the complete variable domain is DTGVSQNPRHKITKRGQNVTFRCDPISEHNRLYWYRQTLGQGPEFLTYFQNEAQLEKSRLLSDRFSAERPKGSFSTLEIQRTEQGDSAMYLCASSSGLTRNYGYTFGSGTRLTVV.

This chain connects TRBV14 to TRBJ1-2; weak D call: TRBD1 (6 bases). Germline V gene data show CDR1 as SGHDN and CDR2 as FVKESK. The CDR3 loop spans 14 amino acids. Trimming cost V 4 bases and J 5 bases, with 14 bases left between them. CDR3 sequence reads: CASSPDRSEYGYTF. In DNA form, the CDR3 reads TGTGCCAGCAGCCCAGACAGGTCTGAGTATGGCTACACCTTC.

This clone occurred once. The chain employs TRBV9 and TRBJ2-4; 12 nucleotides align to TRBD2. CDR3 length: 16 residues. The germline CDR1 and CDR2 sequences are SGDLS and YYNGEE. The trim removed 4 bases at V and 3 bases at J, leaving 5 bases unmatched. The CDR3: CASSPSGGAVKNIQYF. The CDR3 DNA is TGTGCCAGCAGCCCTAGCGGGGGGGCAGTCAAAAACATTCAGTACTTC.

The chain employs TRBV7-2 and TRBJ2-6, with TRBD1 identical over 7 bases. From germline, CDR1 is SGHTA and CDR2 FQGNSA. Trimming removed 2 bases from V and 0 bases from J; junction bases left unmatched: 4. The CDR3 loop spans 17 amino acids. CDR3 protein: CASSLTGASSGANVLTF. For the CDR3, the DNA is TGTGCCAGCAGCTTAACAGGGGCAAGCTCTGGGGCCAACGTCCTGACTTTC. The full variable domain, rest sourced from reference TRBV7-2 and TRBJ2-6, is GAGVSQSPSNKVTEKGKDVELRCDPISGHTALYWYRQSLGQGLEFLIYFQGNSAPDKSGLPSDRFSAERTGGSVSTLTIQRTQQEDSAVYLCASSLTGASSGANVLTFGAGSRLTVL.

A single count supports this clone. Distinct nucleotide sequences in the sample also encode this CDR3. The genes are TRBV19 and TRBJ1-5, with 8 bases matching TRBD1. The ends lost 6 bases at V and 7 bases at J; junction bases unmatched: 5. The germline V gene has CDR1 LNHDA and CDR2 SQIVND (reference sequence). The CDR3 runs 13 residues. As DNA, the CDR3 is TGTGCCAGTAGGGACAGGGACGACCAGCCCCAGCATTTT. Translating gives CASRDRDDQPQHF.

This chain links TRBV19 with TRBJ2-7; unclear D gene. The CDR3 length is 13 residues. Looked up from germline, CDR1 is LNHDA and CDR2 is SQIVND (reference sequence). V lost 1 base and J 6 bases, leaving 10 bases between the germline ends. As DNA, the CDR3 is TGTGCCAGTAGTATAGTTCCGGGTCTCGAGCAGTACTTC. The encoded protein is CASSIVPGLEQYF.

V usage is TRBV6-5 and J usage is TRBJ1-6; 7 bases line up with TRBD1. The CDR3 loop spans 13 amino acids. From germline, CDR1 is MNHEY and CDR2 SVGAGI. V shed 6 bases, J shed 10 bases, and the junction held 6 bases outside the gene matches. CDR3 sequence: CASRLRGNSPLHF. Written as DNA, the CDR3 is TGTGCCAGCAGGCTCAGGGGGAACTCACCCCTCCACTTT.

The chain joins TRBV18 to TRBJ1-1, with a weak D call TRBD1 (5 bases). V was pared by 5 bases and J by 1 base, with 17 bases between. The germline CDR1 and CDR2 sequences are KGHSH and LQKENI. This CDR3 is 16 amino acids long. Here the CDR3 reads CASSSRPRQPNTEAFF. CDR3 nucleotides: TGTGCCAGCTCAAGTCGGCCCAGACAGCCGAACACTGAAGCTTTCTTT.

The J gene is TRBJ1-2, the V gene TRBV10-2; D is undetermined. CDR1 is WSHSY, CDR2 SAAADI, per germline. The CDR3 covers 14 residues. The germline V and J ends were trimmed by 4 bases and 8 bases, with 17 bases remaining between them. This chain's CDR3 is CASSVRQLGEGYTF. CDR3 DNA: TGCGCCAGCAGTGTACGGCAGCTCGGGGAGGGCTACACCTTC.

The chain's CDR3 is CASSKNRGNTGELFF. The CDR3, as DNA: TGTGCCAGTAGTAAGAACAGGGGCAACACCGGGGAGCTGTTTTTT. J is TRBJ2-2 and V is TRBV19, with 7 bases aligning to TRBD1. The trim removed 4 bases at V and 2 bases at J, leaving 4 bases unmatched. The CDR3 length is 15 residues. CDR1 is LNHDA and CDR2 is SQIVND in the germline V gene (reference sequence).